One and the same sample provided the 18 T cell receptor beta chains below, sequenced in a study of persistence of HIV-infected CD4 T cells. Anti-CD3/anti-CD28 beads served as a nonspecific positive control stimulus. Sorting selected CD4+ T cells upregulating both CD40 ligand and CD69. This was the immunoSEQ version 4 assay in survey mode. Method: immunoSEQ multiplex PCR; TCRdb's copy keeps in-frame clones and lacks some. This table holds 40,000 to 55,000 clones, around 89% found once. These receptors' targets are unknown. The sequencing used CD4+ T cells sorted from PBMCs after approximately 20-hour stimulation, collected from a patient who received antiretroviral therapy. The receptors were gathered from an adult woman with HIV who was CMV-seropositive.

DNA for the CDR3: TGTGCCAGTATTCCCCAGGGGGCCACTGAAGCTTTCTTT. This codes for CASIPQGATEAFF. The chain uses TRBV19 and TRBJ1-1, with 8 bases lining up with TRBD1. The germline V gene encodes CDR1 LNHDA and CDR2 SQIVND (reference sequence). Losses at the gene ends were 7 bases for V and 4 bases for J; bases not matched to a gene: 5. The CDR3 covers 13 residues.

V is TRBV3-1 (or the pseudogene TRBV3-2) and J is TRBJ2-3; the D gene is possibly TRBD2 (5 bases). V lost 1 base, J lost 5 bases, and 16 bases lay in between. CDR3 size: 16 residues. Germline loops: CDR1 LGHDT, CDR2 YNNKEL (reference sequence). DNA for the CDR3: TGTGCCAGCAGCCAAGCCGCAGCCCACCGGGGAGATACGCAGTATTTT. This sequence encodes CASSQAAAHRGDTQYF.

CDR3 sequence reads: CASSLGTSGGTGELFF. CDR3 bases: TGTGCCAGCAGCCTCGGGACTAGCGGGGGGACCGGGGAGCTGTTTTTT. This sequence joins TRBV6-6 and TRBJ2-2; TRBD2 matches at 15 bases. The CDR3 is 16 amino acids. CDR1 and CDR2 from the germline V gene are MNHNY and SVGAGI (reference sequence). Trimming cost V 6 bases and J 5 bases; bases outside gene matches: 4.

The V call is TRBV29-1, the J call TRBJ1-2, with a possible D match to TRBD1 (5 bases). Germline-derived CDR1 and CDR2 are SQVTM and ANQGSEA. The CDR3 extends over 11 amino acids. Trimming pared 0 bases from V and 12 bases from J, leaving 11 bases between. The CDR3 region is CSVEEARADTF. The CDR3 DNA is TGCAGCGTTGAAGAGGCCAGGGCTGACACCTTC.

The chain carries TRBV2 and TRBJ2-1; a possible D gene is TRBD2 (5 bases). The germline V and J ends were trimmed by 11 bases and 9 bases, with 14 bases remaining between them. Germline-derived CDR1 and CDR2 are SNHLY and FYNNEI. The CDR3 length is 11 residues. CDR3 amino acids: CAGSSRGEQFF. In nucleotides, the CDR3 is TGTGCCGGATCAAGCCGGGGTGAGCAGTTCTTC. Together with reference TRBV2 and TRBJ2-1, the CDR3 gives the full variable domain: EPEVTQTPSHQVTQMGQEVILRCVPISNHLYFYWYRQILGQKVEFLVSFYNNEISEKSEIFDDQFSVERPDGSNFTLKIRSTKLEDSAMYFCAGSSRGEQFFGPGTRLTVL.

V is TRBV27 and J is TRBJ2-3; 8 bases are a match to TRBD1. Germline V lookup: CDR1 MNHEY, CDR2 SMNVEV (reference sequence). The CDR3 covers 16 residues. The trim removed 3 bases at V and 3 bases at J, leaving 8 bases unmatched. CDR3 in DNA: TGTGCCAGCAGTTTCGGCAGGGGGCCAAGGACAGATACGCAGTATTTT. The encoded protein is CASSFGRGPRTDTQYF.

In nucleotides, the CDR3 is TGCAGCGTCCCTTCAGGGACAGCGAACACTGAAGCTTTCTTT. The encoded protein is CSVPSGTANTEAFF. The J gene is TRBJ1-1, the V gene TRBV29-1; 7 bases map to TRBD1. Germline V gene data show CDR1 as SQVTM and CDR2 as ANQGSEA. This CDR3 comprises 14 residues. J lost 1 base, V lost 6 bases, and 8 bases had no gene match.

The chain is built from TRBV29-1 and TRBJ2-1; 9 nucleotides match TRBD1. V gave up 7 bases and J gave up 5 bases; unmatched junction bases: 6. This CDR3 is 13 amino acids long. Germline V gives CDR1 SQVTM, CDR2 ANQGSEA. CDR3 protein: CSGDRASDNEQFF. In DNA form, the CDR3 reads TGCAGCGGGGACAGGGCTAGCGACAATGAGCAGTTCTTC.

The chain has TRBV5-1 and TRBJ2-7; 10 nucleotides line up with TRBD1. Per germline, CDR1 SGHRS and CDR2 YFSETQ. The CDR3 is 15 amino acids. V lost 4 bases and J lost 3; bases outside the gene matches: 7. CDR3 nucleotides: TGCGCCAGCAGCCCGAGGGGGACAGGGGTCTACGAGCAGTACTTC. It translates to CASSPRGTGVYEQYF.

V gene TRBV7-8 combines with J gene TRBJ2-1; 8 bases align to TRBD2. The ends lost 5 bases at V and 5 bases at J; junction bases unmatched: 17. The CDR3 totals 18 residues. CDR1 is SGHVS and CDR2 is FQNEAQ in the germline V gene. CDR3 nucleotides: TGTGCCAGCAGCCTCACCGGGAGGGCGGGGGGCCTCAACAATGAGCAGTTCTTC. Translation: CASSLTGRAGGLNNEQFF.

The chain joins TRBV10-3 to TRBJ2-2; weak D call: TRBD1 (6 bases). The germline V gene encodes CDR1 ENHRY and CDR2 SYGVKD. With 4 bases removed from V and 1 base from J, the gap between germline ends came to 16 bases. The CDR3 extends over 17 amino acids. CDR3 sequence reads: CAISGPPGGQNTGELFF. The CDR3 bases are TGTGCCATCAGTGGCCCCCCTGGGGGACAGAACACCGGGGAGCTGTTTTTT.

The chain links TRBV9 to TRBJ2-1; 10 bases fit TRBD2. Germline trimming cut 4 bases from V and 4 bases from J; bases unmatched to any gene: 8. Germline CDR1 is SGDLS and CDR2 is YYNGEE. The CDR3 totals 16 residues. DNA of the CDR3: TGTGCCAGCAGCCCTAAACTACTAGCGGGGTACAATGAGCAGTTCTTC. This gives the protein CASSPKLLAGYNEQFF.

This clone is a singleton in its sample. The chain employs TRBV5-4 and TRBJ2-1, with TRBD2 matching over 9 bases. Germline-derived CDR1 and CDR2 are SGHNT and YYREEE (reference sequence). CDR3 length: 15 amino acids. V shed 2 bases, J shed 2 bases, and the junction held 2 bases outside the gene matches. The CDR3 loop reads CASSLAGGTYNEQFF. Here the CDR3 DNA reads TGTGCCAGCAGCTTAGCGGGGGGAACCTACAATGAGCAGTTCTTC. The full variable domain, rest sourced from reference TRBV5-4 and TRBJ2-1, is ETGVTQSPTHLIKTRGQQVTLRCSSQSGHNTVSWYQQALGQGPQFIFQYYREEENGRGNFPPRFSGLQFPNYSSELNVNALELDDSALYLCASSLAGGTYNEQFFGPGTRLTVL.

This clone appeared a single time. The gene calls are TRBV5-6 and TRBJ1-2, with TRBD1 as a possible D gene (5 bases). V lost 2 bases and J 8 bases, leaving 10 bases between the germline ends. This CDR3 is 12 amino acids long. Per the germline V gene, CDR1 is SGHDT and CDR2 is YYEEEE. The CDR3 bases are TGTGCCAGCAGCTTCGGGGCGAGGGGCTACACCTTC. Its protein is CASSFGARGYTF.

V usage is TRBV3-1 (or the pseudogene TRBV3-2) and J usage is TRBJ1-2, with no clear D. The CDR3 sequence is 12 residues long. Per the germline V gene, CDR1 is LGHDT and CDR2 is YNNKEL (reference sequence). The germline V and J ends were trimmed by 6 bases and 2 bases, with 7 bases remaining between them. Here the CDR3 DNA reads TGTGCCAGCAGTGGCGGGAACTATGGCTACACCTTC. This gives the protein CASSGGNYGYTF.

The chain recombines TRBV29-1 with TRBJ2-7; 11 bases are a match to TRBD1. Germline V CDR1 and CDR2: SQVTM, ANQGSEA. J lost 5 bases, V lost 5 bases, and 8 bases had no gene match. The CDR3 is made up of 14 amino acids. The CDR3 bases are TGCAGCGTTACGACCGGGACAGGGGGGAACGAGCAGTACGTC. Translation gives CSVTTGTGGNEQYV.

The chain combines TRBV15 with TRBJ1-4; D is possibly TRBD1 (5 bases). Germline-derived CDR1 and CDR2 are LNHNV and YYDKDF (reference sequence). The germline V and J ends were trimmed by 5 bases and 5 bases, with 9 bases remaining between them. This CDR3 is built from 13 residues. Here the CDR3 reads CATSGGVNEKLFF. The CDR3 nucleotides read TGTGCCACCAGCGGGGGGGTAAATGAAAAACTGTTTTTT.

CDR3 DNA sequence: TGTGCCAGCAGTTCGCGACGACTGTATGGCTACACCTTC. This codes for CASSSRRLYGYTF. The chain combines TRBV12-3 or TRBV12-4 with TRBJ1-2; D is unclear. V shed 4 bases and J shed 5 bases, with 11 bases lying between them. This CDR3 comprises 13 residues.